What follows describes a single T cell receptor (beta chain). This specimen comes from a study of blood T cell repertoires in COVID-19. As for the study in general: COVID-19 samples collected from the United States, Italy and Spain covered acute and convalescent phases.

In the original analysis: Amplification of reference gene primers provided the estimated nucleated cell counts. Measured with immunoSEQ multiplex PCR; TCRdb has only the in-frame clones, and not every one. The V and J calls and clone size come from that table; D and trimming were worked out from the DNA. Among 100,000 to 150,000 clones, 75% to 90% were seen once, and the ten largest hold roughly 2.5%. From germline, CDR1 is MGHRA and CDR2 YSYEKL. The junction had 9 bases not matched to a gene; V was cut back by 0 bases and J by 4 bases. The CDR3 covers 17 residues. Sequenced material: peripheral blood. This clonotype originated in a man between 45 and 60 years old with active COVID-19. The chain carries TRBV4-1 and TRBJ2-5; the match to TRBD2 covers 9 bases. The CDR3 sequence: CASSQEDPGLAAETQYF. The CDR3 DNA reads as TGCGCCAGCAGCCAAGAGGACCCGGGACTAGCTGCAGAGACCCAGTACTTC.